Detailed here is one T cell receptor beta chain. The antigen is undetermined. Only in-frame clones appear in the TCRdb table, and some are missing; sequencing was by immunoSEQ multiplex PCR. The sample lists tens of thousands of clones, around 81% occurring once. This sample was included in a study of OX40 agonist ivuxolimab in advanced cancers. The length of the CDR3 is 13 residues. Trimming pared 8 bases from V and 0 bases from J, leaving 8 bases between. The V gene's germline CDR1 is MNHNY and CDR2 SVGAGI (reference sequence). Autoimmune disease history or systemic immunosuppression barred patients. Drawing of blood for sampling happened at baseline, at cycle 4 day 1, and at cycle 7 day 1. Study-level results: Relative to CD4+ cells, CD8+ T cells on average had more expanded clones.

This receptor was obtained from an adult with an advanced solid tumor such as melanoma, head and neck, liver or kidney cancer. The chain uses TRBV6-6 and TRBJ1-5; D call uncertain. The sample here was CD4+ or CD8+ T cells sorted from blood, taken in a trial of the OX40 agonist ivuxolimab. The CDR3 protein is CASGQDSNQPQHF. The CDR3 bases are TGTGCCAGCGGCCAGGATAGCAATCAGCCCCAGCATTTT.